The clone carrying this T cell receptor beta chain was detected once. Its matching antigen is unknown. These data belong to a study of T-cell memory formation after mild COVID-19. Overall study results and limits: Contracting clones from day 15 to 85 had balanced CD4/CD8; later expanders favoured CD4+.

Researchers used 5'RACE with constant-segment primers to make TCR alpha and TCR beta cDNA libraries that carry sample barcodes and UMIs. Each CDR3 protein is one row after TCRdb ran MiXCR on the 5' RACE reads. Altogether about 430,000 distinct CDR3 sequences are present, under 20% being singletons, with the ten largest covering approximately 21%. This CDR3 is 17 amino acids long. CDR1 and CDR2 (germline): LGHNA, YSLEER. Trimming removed 4 bases at V and 1 base at J, with 19 bases between. Sequenced: PBMCs or a T cell subset sorted from them (not recorded which). This receptor was identified in a man aged 18 to 29 who had mild COVID-19 (a few samples of this study predate the infection). Cell type and time point are not known. The chain couples TRBV4-3 to TRBJ1-2; TRBD1 might be the D (5 bases). The CDR3 nucleotides read TGCGCCAGCAGCCGGGTTTGGTGGGACTTTCGTAACTATGGCTACACCTTC. Translating it yields CASSRVWWDFRNYGYTF.